The TCR beta chain described here comes from a study of blood T cell repertoires in COVID-19. Study context: Spain, Italy and the United States supplied samples that represented acute and convalescent COVID-19. Nucleic acid was either cDNA or gDNA, and it came from T cells, B-cell-depleted T cells, or PBMCs.

Original processing methods: Quantification of nucleated cells was approximated via reference gene primer amplification. Assay: immunoSEQ multiplex PCR; the TCRdb copy retains only in-frame clones and omits some. V and J calls and clone size are those listed in that table; D and trimming were worked out from the DNA. The table lists some 150,000 clones, 70% to 85% of them singletons. The CDR3 spans 16 residues. Germline V gene data show CDR1 as SGHAT and CDR2 as FQNNGV. The ends were cut back, 5 bases at V and 4 bases at J, with 15 bases in the middle. In the 2 weeks before study entry, exposed participants met a COVID-19 case, which was PCR-confirmed or clinician-diagnosed.

This sequence originates from a woman aged 18-29 years who had been exposed to COVID-19. J is TRBJ1-6 and V is TRBV11-2; maybe TRBD1 (6 bases). The sample was PBMCs or T cells enriched from blood (not recorded which). The CDR3 loop is CASSPDSLSYNSPLHF. DNA of the CDR3: TGTGCCAGCAGCCCGGACAGTTTATCGTATAATTCACCCCTCCACTTT.